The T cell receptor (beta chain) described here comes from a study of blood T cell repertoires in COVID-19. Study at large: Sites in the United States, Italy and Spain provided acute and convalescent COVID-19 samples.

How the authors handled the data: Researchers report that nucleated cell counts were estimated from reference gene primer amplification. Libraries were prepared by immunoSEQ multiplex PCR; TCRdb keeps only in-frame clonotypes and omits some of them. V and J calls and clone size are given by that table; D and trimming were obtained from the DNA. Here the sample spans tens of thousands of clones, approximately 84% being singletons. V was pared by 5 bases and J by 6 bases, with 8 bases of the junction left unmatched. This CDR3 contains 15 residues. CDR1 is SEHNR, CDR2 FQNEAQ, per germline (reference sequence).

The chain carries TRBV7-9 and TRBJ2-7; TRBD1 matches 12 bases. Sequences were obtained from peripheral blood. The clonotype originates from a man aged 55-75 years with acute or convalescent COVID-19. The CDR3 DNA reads TGTGCCAGCAGCCCCAAGCCGGGACAGGGGGCCGAGCAGTACTTC. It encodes CASSPKPGQGAEQYF.